A single sample gave rise to the 16 T cell receptor beta chains below, sequenced in a study of control samples from healthy donors and cancer patients (dated by TCRdb to the early 2020s). The protocol used for the library was the immunoSEQ multiplex PCR assay. TCRdb provides this immuneACCESS table in a form limited to in-frame rearrangements. Some clones are lacking; in checked studies, under half of them reflect an unresolved V gene, and why the rest are absent is not known. Within this sample are around 130,000 clones, with 80% to 90% of them counted one time only. Roughly 12% of the sample belongs to the ten largest clones. Material: blood. The receptors were sampled from a man aged 25 to 40 in good health.

The J gene is TRBJ1-1, the V gene TRBV30; D possibly corresponds to TRBD1 (6 bases). CDR1 GTSNPN and CDR2 SVGIG come from the germline V gene (reference sequence). Between the trimmed V and J ends, which lost 4 bases and 2 bases, there was a span of 11 bases. The CDR3 runs 13 residues. CDR3 nucleotides: TGTGCCTGGACCGCACAGGGCAACACTGAAGCTTTCTTT. Residues: CAWTAQGNTEAFF.

The genes are TRBV2 and TRBJ2-3; D may correspond to TRBD1 or TRBD2 (6 bases each). The germline V and J ends were trimmed by 3 bases and 3 bases, with 13 bases remaining between them. Per the germline V gene, CDR1 is SNHLY and CDR2 is FYNNEI. This CDR3 has 15 amino acids. The CDR3 is CASSDEGGGTDTQYF. The CDR3 nucleotides are TGTGCCAGCAGTGACGAGGGGGGTGGGACAGATACGCAGTATTTT.

The chain recombines TRBV13 with TRBJ2-6; the D gene is possibly TRBD1 (6 bases). This CDR3 has 15 amino acids. Germline V gene sequence: CDR1 PRHDT, CDR2 FYEKMQ (reference sequence). V lost 5 bases to trimming and J lost 3 bases, with 11 bases between them. The CDR3 DNA follows: TGTGCCAGCAGCCACACAGGGTTTGGGGCCAACGTCCTGACTTTC. Translation gives CASSHTGFGANVLTF.

In its sample, this clone was seen once. The J gene is TRBJ2-5, the V gene TRBV6-6, with 9 positions matching TRBD2. CDR3 size: 13 residues. J gave up 5 bases and V 7 bases, and 5 bases lay outside the gene matches. Germline V gene sequence: CDR1 MNHNY, CDR2 SVGAGI (reference sequence). The CDR3 DNA reads as TGTGCCAGCACCCCCGGACTAGCGGAGACCCAGTACTTC. This codes for CASTPGLAETQYF.

This sequence joins TRBV11-3 and TRBJ1-2; possible D gene TRBD1, 5 bases. Germline V lookup: CDR1 SGHNT, CDR2 YENEEA. CDR3 length: 14 amino acids. Trimming took 2 bases from V and 6 from J, leaving 13 bases between them. DNA for the CDR3: TGTGCCAGCAGCTTACGGTCAGGGAACAATGGCTACACCTTC. Its protein product is CASSLRSGNNGYTF.

This chain uses TRBV4-1 with TRBJ1-3; D is possibly TRBD1 (6 bases). CDR1 MGHRA and CDR2 YSYEKL come from the germline V gene. The V and J ends lost 0 bases and 1 base respectively, with 22 bases between them. The CDR3 is made up of 20 amino acids. The CDR3 DNA reads TGCGCCAGCAGCCAAGATCCGGCAGGGGTTTACCCTTCATCTGGAAACACCATATATTTT. Encoded protein: CASSQDPAGVYPSSGNTIYF.

The sample holds one count of this clone. The V gene is TRBV2, the J gene TRBJ1-6; possible D gene TRBD1, 5 bases. The CDR3 spans 14 residues. V dropped 6 bases and J dropped 4 bases, with 10 bases sitting between them. Per germline, CDR1 SNHLY and CDR2 FYNNEI. The CDR3: CASRVTAYNSPLHF. As DNA, the CDR3 is TGTGCCAGCAGAGTGACAGCTTATAATTCACCCCTCCACTTT.

CDR3 nucleotides: TGTGCCAGCAGTTACAACAGTCACTCTGGAAACACCATATATTTT. Its protein is CASSYNSHSGNTIYF. This chain connects TRBV6-2 or TRBV6-3 to TRBJ1-3; D gene unclear. Trimming left V 2 bases short and J 0 bases short, with 8 bases between. Germline CDR1 and CDR2: MNHEY and SVGEGT. This CDR3 has 15 residues.

The chain recombines TRBV24-1 with TRBJ2-7, with TRBD1 matching 7 bases. Per the germline V gene, CDR1 is KGHDR and CDR2 is SFDVKD. J was trimmed by 3 bases and V by 6 bases; bases with no gene match: 4. The CDR3 loop spans 13 amino acids. CDR3 nucleotide sequence: TGTGCCACCAGTTCCGGGACAGACTACGAGCAGTACTTC. This translates into CATSSGTDYEQYF.

The rearrangement uses TRBV6-5 and TRBJ1-5; D call uncertain. The length of the CDR3 is 14 residues. The germline gives CDR1 MNHEY, CDR2 SVGAGI. V was pared by 4 bases and J by 2 bases, with 9 bases between. In DNA, the CDR3 is TGTGCCAGCAGTTTGCGGGGTGGCAATCAGCCCCAGCATTTT. It translates to CASSLRGGNQPQHF.

The rearrangement joins TRBV2 to TRBJ2-5, with 9 bases fitting TRBD1. This CDR3 comprises 14 residues. With 9 bases clipped from V and 5 bases from J, the junction kept 10 bases outside the gene matches. CDR1 is SNHLY, CDR2 FYNNEI, per germline. CDR3 bases: TGTGCCAGGACCGAGAAACAGGGGGCGGAGACCCAGTACTTC. Translating gives CARTEKQGAETQYF. The complete variable domain, with remaining parts taken from reference TRBV2 and TRBJ2-5, reads EPEVTQTPSHQVTQMGQEVILRCVPISNHLYFYWYRQILGQKVEFLVSFYNNEISEKSEIFDDQFSVERPDGSNFTLKIRSTKLEDSAMYFCARTEKQGAETQYFGPGTRLLVL.

The rearrangement links TRBV30 to TRBJ1-6; TRBD1 might be the D (6 bases). The V gene lost 4 bases and the J gene lost 5 bases, with 18 bases spanning the gap. Germline V gene lookup returns CDR1 GTSNPN and CDR2 SVGIG (reference sequence). The CDR3 extends over 16 amino acids. The CDR3 DNA is TGTGCCTGGACCCTAGGGGGAATCCAAAATAATTCACCCCTCCACTTT. This sequence encodes CAWTLGGIQNNSPLHF.

This clone was detected only a few times. The V gene is TRBV20-1, the J gene TRBJ1-1, with TRBD1 as a possible D gene (6 bases). CDR1 and CDR2 from the germline V gene are DFQATT and SNEGSKA (reference sequence). The CDR3 is 11 residues long. V lost 6 bases and J 10 bases, leaving 15 bases between the germline ends. CDR3 nucleotides: TGCAGTGCCAAGGGAGGGGGTCGAGCTTTCTTT. Residues: CSAKGGGRAFF.

V usage is TRBV3-1 (or the pseudogene TRBV3-2) and J usage is TRBJ2-7, with D uncertain. The CDR3 consists of 11 residues. V lost 1 base, J lost 7 bases, and 5 bases lay in between. Germline lookup yields CDR1 LGHDT and CDR2 YNNKEL (reference sequence). The CDR3 loop is CASSQGWEQYF. As DNA, the CDR3 is TGTGCCAGCAGCCAAGGGTGGGAGCAGTACTTC.

The rearrangement uses TRBV5-1 and TRBJ2-7; D could derive from TRBD1 or TRBD2 (7 bases each). The V end lost 5 bases, the J end lost 5 bases, and 20 bases lay between the germline ends. The germline V gene encodes CDR1 SGHRS and CDR2 YFSETQ. The CDR3 runs to 15 residues. Here the CDR3 DNA reads TGCGCCAGCAGTCCCGGACAGGCACGGGGGGACGAGCAGTACTTC. Its translation is CASSPGQARGDEQYF.

As regards this clone: The sample carries other DNA sequences with the same CDR3. CDR3 bases: TGCGCCAGCAGCCATGGGAGGGGGGGACAGGGGGAAGGCTACACCTTC. Protein sequence: CASSHGRGGQGEGYTF. This chain joins TRBV4-1 and TRBJ1-2, with 11 bases matching TRBD1. Germline CDR1 MGHRA, CDR2 YSYEKL. V trimming: 3 bases; J trimming: 8 bases; junction bases outside the gene matches: 11. This CDR3 is built from 16 residues.